This T cell receptor beta chain was observed in a study of shared clonotypes between healthy human individuals. Assay: immunoSEQ multiplex PCR; the TCRdb copy retains only in-frame clones and omits some. The data show 550,000 to 800,000 clones, with about 74% seen just once and about 1.7% held by the top ten. CDR1 SNHLY and CDR2 FYNNEI come from the germline V gene. The CDR3 loop spans 14 amino acids. Trimming stripped 6 bases from V and 5 bases from J, with 15 bases between. The chain couples TRBV2 to TRBJ2-3, with TRBD2 as a possible D gene (5 bases). Material: memory CD4+ T cells sorted from blood. As for subset: CD45RA-negative fraction. This receptor was obtained from a woman aged 25 to 39 in good health. DNA of the CDR3: TGTGCCAGCAGGGACTCCCGGCTAGGAGATACGCAGTATTTT. It yields the protein CASRDSRLGDTQYF.